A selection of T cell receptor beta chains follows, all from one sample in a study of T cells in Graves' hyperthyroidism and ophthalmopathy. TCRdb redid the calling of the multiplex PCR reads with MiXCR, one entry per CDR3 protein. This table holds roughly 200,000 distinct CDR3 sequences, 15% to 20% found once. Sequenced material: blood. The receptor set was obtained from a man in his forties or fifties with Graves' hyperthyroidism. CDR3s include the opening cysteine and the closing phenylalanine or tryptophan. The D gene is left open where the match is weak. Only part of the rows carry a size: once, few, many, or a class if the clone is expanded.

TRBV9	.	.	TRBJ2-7	TGTGCCAGCGGTAGTACAGGTTTCTACGAGCAGTACTTC	CASGSTGFYEQYF
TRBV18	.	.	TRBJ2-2	TGTGCCAGCTCACCAGCTAGCCTACTGTCCGGGGAGCTGTTTTTT	CASSPASLLSGELFF
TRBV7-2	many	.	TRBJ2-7	TGTGCCAGCAGCCCAGGGATCTACGAGCAGTACTTC	CASSPGIYEQYF
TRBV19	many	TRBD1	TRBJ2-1	TGTGCCACCGGGGACAGGGAGGCTGAGCAGTTCTTC	CATGDREAEQFF
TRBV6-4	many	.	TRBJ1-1	TGTGCCAGCAGTGCTTGGGCAGGGACAATGAACACTGAAGCTTTCTTT	CASSAWAGTMNTEAFF
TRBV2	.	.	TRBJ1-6	TGTACCAGCAGTGAAGCGGGCCCGGCGGGTTCACCCCTCCACTTT	CTSSEAGPAGSPLHF
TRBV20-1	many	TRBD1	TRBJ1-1	TGCAGTGCTAACGTCCCGGGACAGGGACTGGACACTGAAGCTTTCTTT	CSANVPGQGLDTEAFF
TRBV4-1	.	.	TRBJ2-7	TGCGCCAGCAGCCAAGATGACAGCCTCGGTTACGAGCAGTACTTC	CASSQDDSLGYEQYF
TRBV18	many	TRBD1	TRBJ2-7	TGTGCCAGCTCACCGGGACAGGGGAGGTACGAGCAGTACTTC	CASSPGQGRYEQYF
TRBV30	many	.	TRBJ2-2	TGTGCCTGGACCCCACACAGCACCAGCGGGGAGCTGTTTTTT	CAWTPHSTSGELFF
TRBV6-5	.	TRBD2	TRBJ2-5	TGTGCCAGCAGTTGGGGGACTAGCGGGGGGCTCCAAGAGACCCAGTACTTC	CASSWGTSGGLQETQYF
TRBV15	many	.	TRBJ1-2	TGTGCCACCAGCAGAGATCTACGGGGTGGCTACACCTTC	CATSRDLRGGYTF
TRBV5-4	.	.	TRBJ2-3	TGTGCCAGCAGCTTCCCTAGCTCCACAGATACGCAGTATTTT	CASSFPSSTDTQYF
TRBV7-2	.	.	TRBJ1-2	TGTGCCAGCAGCCGAGACGGTGGCTACACCTTC	CASSRDGGYTF
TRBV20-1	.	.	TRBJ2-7	TGCAGTGCTAGCCATCGGGAGCCATACGAGCAGTACTTC	CSASHREPYEQYF
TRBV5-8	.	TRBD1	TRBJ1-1	TGTGCCAGCAGGATAACAGGGGGGACGGCTGAAGCTTTCTTT	CASRITGGTAEAFF
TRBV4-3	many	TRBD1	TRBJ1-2	TGCGCCAGCAGCCAAGATCCAGGGGGGAACTATGGCTACACCTTC	CASSQDPGGNYGYTF
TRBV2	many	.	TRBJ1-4	TGTGCCAGCAGTGCTGGGGGGAGGGGAAAACTGTTTTTT	CASSAGGRGKLFF
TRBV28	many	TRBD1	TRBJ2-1	TGTGCCAGCAGGCCGACAGGGGGAACCTACAATGAGCAGTTCTTC	CASRPTGGTYNEQFF
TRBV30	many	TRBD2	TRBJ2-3	TGTGCCTGGAGTGTGGGGGGGTGGACAGATACGCAGTATTTT	CAWSVGGWTDTQYF
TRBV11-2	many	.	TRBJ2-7	TGTGCCAGCAGCCCTTACCGAGGGGACTCCTACGAGCAGTACTTC	CASSPYRGDSYEQYF
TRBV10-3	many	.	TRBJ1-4	TGTGCCATCAGTGAATTCCGGGTTCAGGAAGGGGAAAAACTGTTTTTT	CAISEFRVQEGEKLFF